This T cell receptor (beta chain) comes out of a study of blood T cell repertoires in COVID-19. TCRdb keeps only in-frame clones here, not all; method: immunoSEQ multiplex PCR. The data hold nearly 350,000 clones, with roughly nine tenths observed a single time. Germline loops: CDR1 LGHNA, CDR2 YSLEER. This CDR3 has 14 residues. V was pared by 1 base and J by 9 bases, with 5 bases of the junction left unmatched. Sequences were obtained from PBMCs or T cells enriched from blood (not recorded which). The chain joins TRBV4-3 to TRBJ2-1, with 8 bases matching TRBD1. The TCR comes from a woman younger than 45 who had recovered from COVID-19. The CDR3 loop reads CASSQVQGAGEQFF. DNA of the CDR3: TGCGCCAGCAGCCAAGTCCAGGGGGCGGGTGAGCAGTTCTTC.